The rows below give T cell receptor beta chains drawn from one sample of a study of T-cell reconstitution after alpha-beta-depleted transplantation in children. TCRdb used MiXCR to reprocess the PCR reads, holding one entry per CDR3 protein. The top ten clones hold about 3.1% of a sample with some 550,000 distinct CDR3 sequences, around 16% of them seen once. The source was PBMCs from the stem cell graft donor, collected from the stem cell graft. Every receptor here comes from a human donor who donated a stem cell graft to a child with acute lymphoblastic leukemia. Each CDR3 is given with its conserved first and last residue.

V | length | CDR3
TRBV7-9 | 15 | CASSSSGRHTDTQYF
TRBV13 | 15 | CASSLGPGQVWEQYF
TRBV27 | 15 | CASSIPWTGRIEAFF
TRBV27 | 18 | CASPTGPGPIWGNQPQHF
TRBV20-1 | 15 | CSARVATGRNYEQYF
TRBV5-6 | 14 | CASSLGSSTDTQYF
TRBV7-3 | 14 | CASSLRQLGQPQHF
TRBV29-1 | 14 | CSVVDRAGANVLTF
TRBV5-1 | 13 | CASSYRGVYGYTF
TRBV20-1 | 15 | CSARRSRVGGWPQHF
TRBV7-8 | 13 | CASSSNLEETQYF